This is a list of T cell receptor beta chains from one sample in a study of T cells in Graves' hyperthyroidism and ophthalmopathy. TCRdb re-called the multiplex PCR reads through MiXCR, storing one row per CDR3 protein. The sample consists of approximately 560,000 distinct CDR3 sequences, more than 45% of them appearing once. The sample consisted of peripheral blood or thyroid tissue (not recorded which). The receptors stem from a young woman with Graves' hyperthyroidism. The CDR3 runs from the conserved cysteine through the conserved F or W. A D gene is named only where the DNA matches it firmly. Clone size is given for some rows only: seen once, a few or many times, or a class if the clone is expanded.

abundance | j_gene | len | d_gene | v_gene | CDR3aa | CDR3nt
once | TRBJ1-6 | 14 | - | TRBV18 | CASSPPGSLKPFHF | TGTGCCAGCTCACCACCGGGCAGCCTAAAGCCTTTCCACTTT
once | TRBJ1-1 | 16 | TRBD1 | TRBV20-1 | CSARTGRTLMNTEAFF | TGCAGTGCCCGGACAGGACGGACCCTCATGAACACTGAAGCTTTCTTT
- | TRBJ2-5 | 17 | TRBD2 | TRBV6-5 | CASSSLGLAEAGETQYF | TGTGCCAGCAGTTCCCTGGGACTAGCGGAAGCCGGGGAGACCCAGTACTTC
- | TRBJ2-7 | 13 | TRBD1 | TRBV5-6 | CASSWVTGDEQYF | TGTGCCAGCAGCTGGGTAACAGGGGACGAGCAGTACTTC
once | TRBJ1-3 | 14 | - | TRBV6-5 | CASSPRASGNTIYF | TGTGCCAGCAGTCCCCGGGCTTCTGGAAACACCATATATTTT
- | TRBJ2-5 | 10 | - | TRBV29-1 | CSLGRVTQYF | TGCAGCCTAGGGCGGGTGACCCAGTACTTC
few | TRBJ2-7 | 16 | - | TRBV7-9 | CASSQDLADRSYEQYF | TGTGCCAGCAGCCAGGACTTAGCGGACCGCTCCTACGAGCAGTACTTC
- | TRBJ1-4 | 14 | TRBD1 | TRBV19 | CASSIYRGNEKLFF | TGTGCCAGTAGTATCTACAGGGGGAATGAAAAACTGTTTTTT
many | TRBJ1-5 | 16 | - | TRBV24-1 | CATSDFGDISNQPQHF | TGTGCCACCAGTGATTTCGGGGACATTAGCAATCAGCCCCAGCATTTT
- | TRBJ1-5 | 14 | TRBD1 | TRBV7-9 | CASTQDRGQEPQHF | TGTGCCAGCACCCAGGACAGGGGGCAGGAGCCCCAGCATTTT
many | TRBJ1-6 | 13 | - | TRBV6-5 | CASTDYLISPLHF | TGTGCCAGCACCGACTATCTTATTTCACCCCTCCACTTT
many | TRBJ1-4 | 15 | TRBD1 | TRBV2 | CASSQTGATNEKLFF | TGTGCCAGCAGTCAGACAGGGGCAACTAATGAAAAACTGTTTTTT
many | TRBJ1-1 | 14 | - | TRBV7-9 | CASSSQGKNTEAFF | TGTGCCAGCAGCTCACAGGGTAAGAACACTGAAGCTTTCTTT
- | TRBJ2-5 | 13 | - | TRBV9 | CASSSDVGETQYF | TGTGCCAGCAGCTCGGACGTAGGAGAGACCCAGTACTTC
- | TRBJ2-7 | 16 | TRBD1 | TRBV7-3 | CASSPHRTGLSYEQYF | TGTGCCAGCAGCCCCCACCGGACAGGCCTCTCCTACGAGCAGTACTTC
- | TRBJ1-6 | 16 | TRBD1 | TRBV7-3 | CASSPPGGSRASPLHF | TGCGCCAGCAGCCCACCAGGGGGATCCAGGGCTTCACCCCTCCACTTT
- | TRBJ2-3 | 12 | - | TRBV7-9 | CALRTGTDTQYF | TGTGCCCTTCGGACAGGCACAGATACGCAGTATTTT
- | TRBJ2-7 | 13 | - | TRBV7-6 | CARAQRKPYEQYF | TGTGCTAGAGCTCAGCGGAAACCCTACGAGCAGTACTTC
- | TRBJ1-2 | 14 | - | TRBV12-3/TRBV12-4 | CASSSRAEGYGYTF | TGTGCCAGCAGTTCTCGAGCGGAGGGATATGGCTACACCTTC
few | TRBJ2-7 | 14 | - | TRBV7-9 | CASSLGGRDHEQYF | TGTGCCAGCAGCTTGGGGGGACGGGATCACGAGCAGTACTTC
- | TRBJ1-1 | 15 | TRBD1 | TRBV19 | CASRDRGTGNTEAFF | TGTGCCAGTAGGGACCGCGGGACAGGAAACACTGAAGCTTTCTTT
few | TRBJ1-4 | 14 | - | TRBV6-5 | CASSLTGQGEKLFF | TGTGCCAGCAGCTTAACAGGGCAGGGTGAAAAACTGTTTTTT